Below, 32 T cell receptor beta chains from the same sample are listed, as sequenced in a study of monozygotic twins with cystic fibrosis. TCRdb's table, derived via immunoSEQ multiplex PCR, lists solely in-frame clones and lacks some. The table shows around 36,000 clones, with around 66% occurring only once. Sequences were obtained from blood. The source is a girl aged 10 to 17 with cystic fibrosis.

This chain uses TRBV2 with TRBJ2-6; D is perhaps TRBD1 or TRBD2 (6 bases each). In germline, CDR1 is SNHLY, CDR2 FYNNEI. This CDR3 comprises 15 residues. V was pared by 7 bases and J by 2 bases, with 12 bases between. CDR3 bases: TGTGCCAGCACCCTTAGGGGGGCTGGGGCCAACGTCCTGACTTTC. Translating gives CASTLRGAGANVLTF.

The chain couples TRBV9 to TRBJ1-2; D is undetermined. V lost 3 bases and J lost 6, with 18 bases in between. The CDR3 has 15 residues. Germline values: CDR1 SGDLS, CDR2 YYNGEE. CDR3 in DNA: TGTGCCAGCAGCGCCGGTTCGGGCGGAATCAATGGCTACACCTTC. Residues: CASSAGSGGINGYTF.

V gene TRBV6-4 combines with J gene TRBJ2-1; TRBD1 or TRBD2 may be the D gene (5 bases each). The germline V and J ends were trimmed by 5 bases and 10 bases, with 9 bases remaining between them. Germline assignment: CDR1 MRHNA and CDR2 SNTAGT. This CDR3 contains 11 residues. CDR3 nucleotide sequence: TGTGCCAGCAGTCGGGACGCCGAGCAGTTCTTC. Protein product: CASSRDAEQFF.

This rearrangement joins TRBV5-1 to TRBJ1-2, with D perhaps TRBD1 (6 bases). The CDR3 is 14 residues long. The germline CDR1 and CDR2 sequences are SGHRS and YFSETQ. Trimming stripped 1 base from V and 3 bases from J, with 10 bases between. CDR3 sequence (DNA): TGCGCCAGCAGCTTGTCCGCAGGGGACTATGGCTACACCTTC. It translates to CASSLSAGDYGYTF.

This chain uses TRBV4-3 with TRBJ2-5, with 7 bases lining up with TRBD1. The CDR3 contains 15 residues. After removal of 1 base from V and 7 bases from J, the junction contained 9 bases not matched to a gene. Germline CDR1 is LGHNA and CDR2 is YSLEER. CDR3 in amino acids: CASSQGGGARGTQYF. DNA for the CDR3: TGCGCCAGCAGCCAAGGAGGGGGCGCGAGGGGGACCCAGTACTTC.

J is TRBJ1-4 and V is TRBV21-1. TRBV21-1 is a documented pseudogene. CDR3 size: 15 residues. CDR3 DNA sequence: TGTGCCAGCAGCACCCGCGATCGGGGGGGTGAAAAACTGTTTTTT. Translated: CASSTRDRGGEKLFF.

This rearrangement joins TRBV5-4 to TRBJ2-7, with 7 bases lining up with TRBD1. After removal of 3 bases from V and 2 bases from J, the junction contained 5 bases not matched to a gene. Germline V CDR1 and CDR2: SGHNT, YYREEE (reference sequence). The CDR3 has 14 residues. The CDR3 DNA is TGTGCCAGCAGCTCCGGGACAGCTCCCTACGAGCAGTACGTC. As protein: CASSSGTAPYEQYV.

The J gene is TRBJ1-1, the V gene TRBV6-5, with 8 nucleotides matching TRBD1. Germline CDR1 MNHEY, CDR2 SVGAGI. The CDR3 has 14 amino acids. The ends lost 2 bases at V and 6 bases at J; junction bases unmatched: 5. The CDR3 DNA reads TGTGCCAGCAGTTACGCGACAGGGGTGGCTGAAGCTTTCTTT. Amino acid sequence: CASSYATGVAEAFF.

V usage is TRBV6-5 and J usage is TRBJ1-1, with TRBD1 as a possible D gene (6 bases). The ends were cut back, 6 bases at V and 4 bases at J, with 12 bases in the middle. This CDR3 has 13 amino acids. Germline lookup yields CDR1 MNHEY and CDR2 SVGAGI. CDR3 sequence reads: CASSPRGGTEAFF. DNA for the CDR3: TGTGCCAGCAGCCCTAGGGGGGGCACTGAAGCTTTCTTT.

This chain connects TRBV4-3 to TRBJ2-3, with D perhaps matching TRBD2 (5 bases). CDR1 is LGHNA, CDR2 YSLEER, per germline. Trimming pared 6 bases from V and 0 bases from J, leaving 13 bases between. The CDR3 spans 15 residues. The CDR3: CASSETGSSTDTQYF. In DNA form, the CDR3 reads TGCGCCAGCAGTGAGACGGGGTCTAGCACAGATACGCAGTATTTT.

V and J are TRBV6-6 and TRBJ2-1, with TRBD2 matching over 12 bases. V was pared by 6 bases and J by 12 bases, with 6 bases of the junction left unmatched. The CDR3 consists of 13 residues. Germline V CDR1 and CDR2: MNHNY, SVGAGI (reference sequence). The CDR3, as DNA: TGTGCCAGCAGAACCCTAGCGGGAGGGCGGCAGTTCTTC. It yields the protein CASRTLAGGRQFF.

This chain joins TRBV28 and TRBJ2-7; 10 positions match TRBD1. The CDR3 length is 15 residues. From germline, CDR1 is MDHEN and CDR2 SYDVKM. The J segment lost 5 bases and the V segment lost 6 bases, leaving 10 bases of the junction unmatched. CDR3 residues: CASRWVAGTGDEQYF. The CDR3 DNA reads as TGTGCCAGCAGATGGGTCGCCGGGACAGGGGACGAGCAGTACTTC.

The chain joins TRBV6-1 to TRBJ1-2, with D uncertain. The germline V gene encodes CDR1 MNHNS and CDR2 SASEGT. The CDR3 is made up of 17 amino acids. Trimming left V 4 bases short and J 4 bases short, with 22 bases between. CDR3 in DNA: TGTGCCAGCAGTGGGACGGACCCAAGTACGTGGTTCTATGGCTACACCTTC. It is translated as CASSGTDPSTWFYGYTF.

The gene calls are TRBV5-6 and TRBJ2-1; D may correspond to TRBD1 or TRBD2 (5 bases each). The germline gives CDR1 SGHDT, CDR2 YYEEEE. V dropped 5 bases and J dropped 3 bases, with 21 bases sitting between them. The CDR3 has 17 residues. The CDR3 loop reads CASSHTRPGTGYNEQFF. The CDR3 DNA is TGTGCCAGCAGTCATACCCGCCCCGGGACGGGCTACAATGAGCAGTTCTTC.

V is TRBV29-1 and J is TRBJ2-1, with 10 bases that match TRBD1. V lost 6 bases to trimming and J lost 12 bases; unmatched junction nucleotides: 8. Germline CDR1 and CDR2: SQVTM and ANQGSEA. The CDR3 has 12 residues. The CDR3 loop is CSVRGTGEVQFF. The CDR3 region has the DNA TGCAGCGTACGAGGGACAGGGGAAGTGCAGTTCTTC.

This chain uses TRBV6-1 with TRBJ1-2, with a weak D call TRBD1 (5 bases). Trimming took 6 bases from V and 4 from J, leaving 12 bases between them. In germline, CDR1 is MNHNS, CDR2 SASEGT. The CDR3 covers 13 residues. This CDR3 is CASRGGGFYGYTF. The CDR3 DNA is TGTGCCAGCAGAGGTGGGGGGTTCTATGGCTACACCTTC.

The CDR3 here is CASTEAHTEAFF. In DNA form, the CDR3 reads TGTGCCAGCACTGAGGCCCACACTGAAGCTTTCTTT. V is TRBV2 and J is TRBJ1-1; D is uncertain. Germline CDR1 SNHLY, CDR2 FYNNEI. Deletions cut 7 bases from V and 3 bases from J, with 9 bases between. This CDR3 has 12 amino acids.

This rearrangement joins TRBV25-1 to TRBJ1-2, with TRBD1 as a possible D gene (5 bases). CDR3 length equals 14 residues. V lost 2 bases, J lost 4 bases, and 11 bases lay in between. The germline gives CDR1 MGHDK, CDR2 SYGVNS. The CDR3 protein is CASSEEGLGYGYTF. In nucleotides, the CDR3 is TGTGCCAGCAGTGAAGAGGGGCTGGGCTATGGCTACACCTTC.

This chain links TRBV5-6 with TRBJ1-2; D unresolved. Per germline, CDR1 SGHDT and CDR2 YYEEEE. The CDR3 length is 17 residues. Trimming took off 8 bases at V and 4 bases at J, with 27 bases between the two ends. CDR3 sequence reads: CASSENAGNTLLYGYTF. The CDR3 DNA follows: TGTGCCAGTAGCGAAAACGCGGGCAACACCTTACTCTATGGCTACACCTTC.

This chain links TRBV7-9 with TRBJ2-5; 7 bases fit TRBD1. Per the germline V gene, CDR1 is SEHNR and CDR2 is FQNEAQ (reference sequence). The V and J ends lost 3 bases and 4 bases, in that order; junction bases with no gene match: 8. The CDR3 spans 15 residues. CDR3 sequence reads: CASSLLEGQLETQYF. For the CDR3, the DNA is TGTGCCAGCAGCTTGCTTGAGGGACAGCTAGAGACCCAGTACTTC.

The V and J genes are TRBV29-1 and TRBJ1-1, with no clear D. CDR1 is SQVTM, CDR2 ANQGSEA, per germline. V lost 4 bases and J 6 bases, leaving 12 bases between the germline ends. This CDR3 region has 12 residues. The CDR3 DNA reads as TGCAGCGTTGGAGGGTCAGAGCCTGAAGCTTTCTTT. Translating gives CSVGGSEPEAFF.

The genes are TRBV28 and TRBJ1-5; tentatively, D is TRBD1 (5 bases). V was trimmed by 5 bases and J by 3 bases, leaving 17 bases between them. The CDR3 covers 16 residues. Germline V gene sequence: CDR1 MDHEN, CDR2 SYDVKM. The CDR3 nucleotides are TGTGCCAGCAGTCCGCCAGGGATAGTGGTCAATCAGCCCCAGCATTTT. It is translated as CASSPPGIVVNQPQHF.

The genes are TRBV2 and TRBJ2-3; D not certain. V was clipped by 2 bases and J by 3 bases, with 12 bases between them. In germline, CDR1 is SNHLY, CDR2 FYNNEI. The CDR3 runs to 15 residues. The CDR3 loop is CASSERVGWTDTQYF. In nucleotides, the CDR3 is TGTGCCAGCAGTGAAAGGGTGGGGTGGACAGATACGCAGTATTTT.

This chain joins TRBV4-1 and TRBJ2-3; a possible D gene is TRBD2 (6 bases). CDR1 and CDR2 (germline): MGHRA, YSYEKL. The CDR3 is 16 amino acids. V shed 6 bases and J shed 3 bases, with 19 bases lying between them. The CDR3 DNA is TGCGCCAGCAGTTTACGCGGGAAGCAGGTTACAGATACGCAGTATTTT. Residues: CASSLRGKQVTDTQYF.

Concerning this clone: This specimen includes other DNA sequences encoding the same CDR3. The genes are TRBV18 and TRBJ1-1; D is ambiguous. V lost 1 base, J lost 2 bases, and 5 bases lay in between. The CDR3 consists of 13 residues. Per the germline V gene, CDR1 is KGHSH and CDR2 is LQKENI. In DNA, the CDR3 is TGTGCCAGCTCACCACAGGGAAACACTGAAGCTTTCTTT. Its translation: CASSPQGNTEAFF.

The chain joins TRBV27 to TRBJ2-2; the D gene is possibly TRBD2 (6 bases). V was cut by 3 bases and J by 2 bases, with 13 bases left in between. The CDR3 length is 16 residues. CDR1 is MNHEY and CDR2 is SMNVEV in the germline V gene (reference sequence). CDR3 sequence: CASSLVYGRNTGELFF. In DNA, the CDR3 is TGTGCCAGCAGTTTGGTTTACGGGAGAAACACCGGGGAGCTGTTTTTT.

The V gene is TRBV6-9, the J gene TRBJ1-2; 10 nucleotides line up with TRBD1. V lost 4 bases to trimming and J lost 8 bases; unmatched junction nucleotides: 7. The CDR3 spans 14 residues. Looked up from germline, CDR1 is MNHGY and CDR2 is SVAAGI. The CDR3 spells CASSSNGTGDGYTF. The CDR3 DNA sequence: TGTGCCAGCAGTTCCAACGGGACAGGGGACGGCTACACCTTC.

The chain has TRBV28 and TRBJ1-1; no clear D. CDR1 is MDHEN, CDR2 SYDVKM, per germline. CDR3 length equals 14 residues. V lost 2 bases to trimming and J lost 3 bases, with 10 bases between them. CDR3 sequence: CASSLVTVDTEAFF. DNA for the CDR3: TGTGCCAGCAGTTTAGTAACAGTGGACACTGAAGCTTTCTTT.

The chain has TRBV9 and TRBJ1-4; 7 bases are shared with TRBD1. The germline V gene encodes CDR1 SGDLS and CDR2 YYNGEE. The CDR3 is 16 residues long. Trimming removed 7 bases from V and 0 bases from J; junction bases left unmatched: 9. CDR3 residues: CASGRQGFATNEKLFF. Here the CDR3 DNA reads TGTGCCAGCGGTCGACAGGGTTTTGCAACTAATGAAAAACTGTTTTTT. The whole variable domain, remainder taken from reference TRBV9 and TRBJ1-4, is DSGVTQTPKHLITATGQRVTLRCSPRSGDLSVYWYQQSLDQGLQFLIQYYNGEERAKGNILERFSAQQFPDLHSELNLSSLELGDSALYFCASGRQGFATNEKLFFGSGTQLSVL.

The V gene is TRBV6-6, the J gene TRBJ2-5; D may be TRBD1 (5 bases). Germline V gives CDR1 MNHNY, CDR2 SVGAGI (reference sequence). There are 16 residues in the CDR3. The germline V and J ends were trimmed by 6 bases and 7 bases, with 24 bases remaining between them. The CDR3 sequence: CASSNPPQGGSATQYF. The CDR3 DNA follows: TGTGCCAGCAGCAATCCCCCCCAGGGCGGTTCGGCGACCCAGTACTTC.

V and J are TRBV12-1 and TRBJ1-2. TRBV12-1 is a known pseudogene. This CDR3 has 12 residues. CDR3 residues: CASLLLPDGYTF. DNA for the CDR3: TGTGCCAGCCTTTTACTACCGGATGGCTACACCTTC.

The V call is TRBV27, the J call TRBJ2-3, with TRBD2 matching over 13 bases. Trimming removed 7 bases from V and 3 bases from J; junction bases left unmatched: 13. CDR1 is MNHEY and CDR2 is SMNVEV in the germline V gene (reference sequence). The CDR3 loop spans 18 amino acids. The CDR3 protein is CASTTGLAGVTRTDTQYF. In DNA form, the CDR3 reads TGTGCCAGCACCACCGGACTAGCGGGAGTCACTAGGACAGATACGCAGTATTTT.